Sequencing of this T cell receptor (beta chain) was carried out in a study of cytomegalovirus exposure and HLA in healthy donors. The CDR3 is made up of 15 amino acids. The V gene lost 4 bases and the J gene lost 3 bases, with 13 bases spanning the gap. Germline V gene lookup returns CDR1 SGDLS and CDR2 YYNGEE. Researchers ran the PCR with 60 Vbeta and 13 Jbeta primers. The assay was immunoSEQ multiplex PCR, and TCRdb's table has in-frame clones only and misses some. The table has 100,000 to 150,000 clones, 83% seen once. Study results and caveats: Researchers counted about 150 TCR beta chains as cytomegalovirus-associated.

This clone was observed once. Antigen specificity is unknown. The origin of this receptor is a girl aged 2 to 9 in good health and CMV-seronegative. The V call is TRBV9, the J call TRBJ2-2; perhaps TRBD1 as D (5 bases). The sample consisted of PBMCs. Written as DNA, the CDR3 is TGTGCCAGCAGCACCCTCAGGGTCCACACCGGGGAGCTGTTTTTT. This encodes CASSTLRVHTGELFF. The variable domain in full, with the rest retrieved from reference TRBV9 and TRBJ2-2, is DSGVTQTPKHLITATGQRVTLRCSPRSGDLSVYWYQQSLDQGLQFLIQYYNGEERAKGNILERFSAQQFPDLHSELNLSSLELGDSALYFCASSTLRVHTGELFFGEGSRLTVL.